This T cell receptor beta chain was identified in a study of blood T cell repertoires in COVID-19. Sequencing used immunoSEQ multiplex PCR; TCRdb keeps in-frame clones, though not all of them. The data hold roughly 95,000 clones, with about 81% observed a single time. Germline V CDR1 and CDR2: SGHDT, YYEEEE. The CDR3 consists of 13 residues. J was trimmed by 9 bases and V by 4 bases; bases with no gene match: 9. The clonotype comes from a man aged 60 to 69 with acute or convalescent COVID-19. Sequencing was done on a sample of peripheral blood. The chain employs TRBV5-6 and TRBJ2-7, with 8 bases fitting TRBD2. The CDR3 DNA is TGTGCCAGCAGCACTAGCGGCTGGGAGGGGCAGTACTTC. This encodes CASSTSGWEGQYF.